This TCR beta chain is from a study of response to subunit inactivated influenza vaccine. The study's findings and limits: Each seasonal flu vaccination may recruit only limited new T cells, authors suggested.

In the case of this clonotype: The antigen is unknown.

Using its own MiXCR run on the RT-PCR reads, TCRdb lists one record per CDR3 protein. The table shows some 800,000 distinct CDR3 sequences, with 20% to 25% occurring only once. The starting material was PBMCs from blood, obtained more than 4 days after vaccination. The TCR sequence derives from a man in his fifties who received an inactivated influenza vaccine.

The CDR3 region is CASSLGAHTEAFF. The CDR3 region has the DNA TGTGCCAGCAGCTTAGGGGCCCACACTGAAGCTTTCTTT. The chain has TRBV7-9 and TRBJ1-1, with D unresolved. Trimming removed 1 base at V and 3 bases at J, with 6 bases between. The CDR3 runs 13 residues. Per the germline V gene, CDR1 is SEHNR and CDR2 is FQNEAQ (reference sequence). Using reference TRBV7-9 and TRBJ1-1 for the parts outside the CDR3, the full variable domain is DTGVSQNPRHKITKRGQNVTFRCDPISEHNRLYWYRQTLGQGPEFLTYFQNEAQLEKSRLLSDRFSAERPKGSFSTLEIQRTEQGDSAMYLCASSLGAHTEAFFGQGTRLTVV.